Included here is one T cell receptor (beta chain) sequence, with context. Its antigen is currently unknown. This specimen comes from a study of T cells in Graves' hyperthyroidism and ophthalmopathy. General observations from the study: By a 13 V-J model, ophthalmopathy was set apart from stable hyperthyroidism. Model-based prediction identified ophthalmopathy a median approximately 6 months prior to its onset.

Amplification yielded TCR beta CDR3 regions, with RNA transcripts as the source. The HTBI primer set served for first-round RT-PCR of the TCR CDR3. One entry per CDR3 protein results from TCRdb running MiXCR on the multiplex PCR reads. The repertoire holds more than 500,000 distinct CDR3 sequences, with 15% to 20% as singletons. Fresh 10 ml peripheral blood yielded PBMCs. Germline V gene sequence: CDR1 ENHRY, CDR2 SYGVKD. Between the trimmed V and J ends, which lost 6 bases and 1 base, there was a span of 14 bases. The CDR3 extends over 15 amino acids. The sample taken for sequencing was blood. The receptor was isolated from a woman aged 30 to 39 with Graves' hyperthyroidism. This chain links TRBV10-3 with TRBJ2-3; possible D gene TRBD2, 7 bases. As DNA, the CDR3 is TGTGCCATCAGGGGAGGGGGATCGGGCACAGATACGCAGTATTTT. Its translation: CAIRGGGSGTDTQYF.